The rows below give T cell receptor beta chains drawn from one sample of a study of long-term antiretroviral therapy in people with HIV. Sequencing used immunoSEQ multiplex PCR; TCRdb keeps in-frame clones, though not all of them. Here the sample spans 42,000 or so clones, 86% being singletons. Here the sequenced sample was unsorted PBMCs, taken 1.2 years after starting antiretroviral therapy. These receptors came from a woman in her forties or fifties with HIV. Each CDR3 is given with its conserved first and last residue. The D gene is left open where the match is weak. The size field is filled for only some rows; it gives once, few, many or a size class.

TRBD2 | TRBJ2-3 | TRBV9 | - | TGTGCCAGCAGCCTCGGGACTAGCGAAAGCACAGATACGCAGTATTTT | CASSLGTSESTDTQYF
TRBD2 | TRBJ2-7 | TRBV4-1 | - | TGCGCCAGCAGCTCCATGACTAGCGGGGGCCGAAGCTCCTACGAGCAGTACTTC | CASSSMTSGGRSSYEQYF
TRBD1 | TRBJ2-1 | TRBV5-4 | - | TGTGCCACATACAGGGGGCAGAGCTCCTACAATGAGCAGTTCTTC | CATYRGQSSYNEQFF
- | TRBJ2-3 | TRBV30 | - | TGTGCCTGGAGTCAAGACGGGAGCAGCACAGATACGCAGTATTTT | CAWSQDGSSTDTQYF
- | TRBJ2-2 | TRBV12-5 | - | TGTGCTAGTGGTCTCCGGGTGGACGGGGAGCTGTTTTTT | CASGLRVDGELFF
TRBD1 | TRBJ1-1 | TRBV2 | - | TGTGCCAGCAGGGGAGGACAGGGGCCGACCAGTTCGAAAGCTTTCTTT | CASRGGQGPTSSKAFF
- | TRBJ1-2 | TRBV5-6 | - | TGTGCCAGCAGCCCCTTGGACAGTGTCTATGGCTACACCTTC | CASSPLDSVYGYTF
- | TRBJ2-5 | TRBV15 | - | TGTGCCACCAGCAGAGATGGGGGATGGGAAGAGACCCAGTACTTC | CATSRDGGWEETQYF
- | TRBJ1-1 | TRBV5-1 | once | TGCGCCAGCACGGGGCAGGAGGGGGACACTGAAGCTTTCTTT | CASTGQEGDTEAFF
- | TRBJ1-4 | TRBV25-1 | once | TGTGCCAGCAGTAGAGGTGAAAAACTGTTTTTT | CASSRGEKLFF
TRBD1 | TRBJ2-4 | TRBV30 | - | TGTGCCTGGAGTACCGACAGGGGGCCCAAAAACATTCAGTACTTC | CAWSTDRGPKNIQYF
TRBD1 | TRBJ1-6 | TRBV30 | - | TGTGCCTTAGACAGGGATAATTCACCCCTCCACTTT | CALDRDNSPLHF
- | TRBJ1-5 | TRBV19 | - | TGTGCCAGTAGTATAGGGGACCGGGGGAATCAGCCCCAGCATTTT | CASSIGDRGNQPQHF
- | TRBJ1-2 | TRBV5-5 | few | TGTGCCAGCAGCCCCCTCCCAGCGTTTCGCTATGGCTACACCTTC | CASSPLPAFRYGYTF
TRBD2 | TRBJ2-3 | TRBV7-3 | - | TGTGCCAGCAGCTTAGGAGCGGGGGGCACAGATACGCAGTATTTT | CASSLGAGGTDTQYF
TRBD1 | TRBJ2-7 | TRBV7-9 | - | TGTGCCAGCAGCCTTGGGACAGGGGGATCTATGGACGAGCAGTACTTC | CASSLGTGGSMDEQYF
TRBD1 | TRBJ2-5 | TRBV29-1 | - | TGCAGCGTTGATACCAGGGGGCAGGGGATGGAGACCCAGTACTTC | CSVDTRGQGMETQYF
- | TRBJ2-5 | TRBV7-2 | - | TGTGCCAGCAGCTTGAGGGGTGGAGAGACCCAGTACTTC | CASSLRGGETQYF
- | TRBJ1-6 | TRBV6-5 | - | TGTGCCAGCACCCACGGGGGGGAAAATTCACCCCTCCACTTT | CASTHGGENSPLHF
- | TRBJ1-4 | TRBV11-2 | few | TGTGCCAGCAGCCCCAGACAGTCCAAAGGTGAAAAACTGTTTTTT | CASSPRQSKGEKLFF
TRBD1 | TRBJ1-6 | TRBV19 | - | TGTGCCAGTAGTCGAAGGGACAGGTATTCACCCCTCCACTTT | CASSRRDRYSPLHF
- | TRBJ1-2 | TRBV15 | - | TGTGCCACCACAAACTATGGCTACACCTTC | CATTNYGYTF
- | TRBJ1-2 | TRBV9 | - | TGTGCCAGCAGCGTAGACAGTAATTCTCCCTATGGCTACACCTTC | CASSVDSNSPYGYTF
- | TRBJ2-5 | TRBV5-4 | - | TGTGCCAGCAGCCCTACAGGGTGGGGAGAGACCCAGTACTTC | CASSPTGWGETQYF
- | TRBJ2-3 | TRBV11-2 | - | TGTGCCAGCAGCTTTGGCGGCCCCCCACACACAGATACGCAGTATTTT | CASSFGGPPHTDTQYF
TRBD1 | TRBJ1-2 | TRBV6-6 | - | TGTGCCAGCACGAAGGACAGGGGGTACTATGGCTACACCTTC | CASTKDRGYYGYTF
TRBD2 | TRBJ2-1 | TRBV10-3 | - | TGTGCCATCAGTGGGACTAGCGGGGCGAGCGGCACCTACAATGAGCAGTTCTTC | CAISGTSGASGTYNEQFF
- | TRBJ2-2 | TRBV30 | - | TGTGCCTGGAGTGTAGTGGGTTCCGGGGAGCTGTTTTTT | CAWSVVGSGELFF
- | TRBJ2-1 | TRBV11-2 | - | TGTGCCAGCAGCTCTCTACTAGAGGGGGACAATGAGCAGTTCTTC | CASSSLLEGDNEQFF
TRBD1 | TRBJ1-1 | TRBV6-5 | - | TGTGCCAGCAGTCAGGACAGGGAGAACACTGAAGCTTTCTTT | CASSQDRENTEAFF
TRBD2 | TRBJ2-5 | TRBV30 | few | TGTGCCTGGAGTGTCAGGGTAGCGGGTGGTAAGACCCAGTACTTC | CAWSVRVAGGKTQYF
TRBD1 | TRBJ1-1 | TRBV11-1 | - | TGTGCCAGCAGCACCAGACAGGGGAACACTGAAGCTTTCTTT | CASSTRQGNTEAFF
TRBD2 | TRBJ2-4 | TRBV4-3 | - | TGCGCCAGCAGCTCCAAGATTTGTAGGACTAGCGGGGGGGTGGGCATTCAGTACTTC | CASSSKICRTSGGVGIQYF
- | TRBJ1-3 | TRBV7-2 | once | TGTGCCAGCAGCTCGGACACCTCACGTGGAAACACCATATATTTT | CASSSDTSRGNTIYF
TRBD2 | TRBJ2-4 | TRBV7-9 | - | TGTGCCAGCAGCAGCCTAGCGGGGGAGAGCCTAGCCAAAAACATTCAGTACTTC | CASSSLAGESLAKNIQYF
TRBD1 | TRBJ1-1 | TRBV6-6 | - | TGTGCCAGCAGTTTTCAGGGGTCAGGGGGGGAGGCTGAAGCTTTCTTT | CASSFQGSGGEAEAFF
- | TRBJ1-2 | TRBV18 | - | TGTGCCAGCTCACCACCACCACACCGGGGCTATGGCTACACCTTC | CASSPPPHRGYGYTF
- | TRBJ2-2 | TRBV5-4 | - | TGTGCCAGCAGTTCTCGGTTCGGGCGGACCGGGGAGCTGTTTTTT | CASSSRFGRTGELFF
TRBD1 | TRBJ1-2 | TRBV19 | - | TGTGCCAGTAGTATGGGGGACAGACCTGGCTACACCTTC | CASSMGDRPGYTF
TRBD1 | TRBJ1-3 | TRBV19 | - | TGTGCCAGTAGTATGGGACAGGCCACCGCTGGAAACACCATATATTTT | CASSMGQATAGNTIYF
TRBD1 | TRBJ2-1 | TRBV30 | - | TGTGCCTGGACCGCCGGACAGGGATCCTACAATGAGCAGTTCTTC | CAWTAGQGSYNEQFF
TRBD1 | TRBJ2-3 | TRBV30 | - | TGTGCCTGGAGTATACAGGGGCGGGGCACAGATACGCAGTATTTT | CAWSIQGRGTDTQYF